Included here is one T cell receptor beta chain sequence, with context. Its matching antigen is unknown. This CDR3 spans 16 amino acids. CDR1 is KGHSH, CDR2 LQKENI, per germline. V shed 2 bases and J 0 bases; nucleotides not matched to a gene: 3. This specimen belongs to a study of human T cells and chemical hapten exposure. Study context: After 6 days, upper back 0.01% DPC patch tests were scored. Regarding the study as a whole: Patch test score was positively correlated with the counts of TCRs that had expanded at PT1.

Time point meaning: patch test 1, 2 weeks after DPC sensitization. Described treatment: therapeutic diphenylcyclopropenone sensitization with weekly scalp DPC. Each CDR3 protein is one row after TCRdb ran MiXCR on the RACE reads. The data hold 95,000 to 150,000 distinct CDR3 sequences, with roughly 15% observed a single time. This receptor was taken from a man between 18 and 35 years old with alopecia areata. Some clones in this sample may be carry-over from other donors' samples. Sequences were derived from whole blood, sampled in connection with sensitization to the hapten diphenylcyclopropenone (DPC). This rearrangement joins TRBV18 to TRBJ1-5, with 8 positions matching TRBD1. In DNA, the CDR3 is TGTGCCAGCTCACCAGGTCAGGGGGCTAGCAATCAGCCCCAGCATTTT. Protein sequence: CASSPGQGASNQPQHF.